One and the same sample provided the 21 T cell receptor beta chains below, sequenced in a study of shared clonotypes between healthy human individuals. Sequencing was performed with immunoSEQ multiplex PCR; in TCRdb, only in-frame clones are kept and a portion is missing. The sample gives approximately 720,000 clones, 72% of which show up once; around 1.8% is in the top ten. The sequenced sample consisted of memory CD4+ T cells sorted from blood. Documented subset: CD45RA-negative fraction. The receptors here all came from a woman under 40 in good health.

V usage is TRBV29-1 and J usage is TRBJ2-7; D gene ambiguous. Germline V gives CDR1 SQVTM, CDR2 ANQGSEA. The CDR3 spans 15 residues. V lost 6 bases and J 0 bases, leaving 18 bases between the germline ends. For the CDR3, the DNA is TGCAGCGTCTTGAAGCTCCGCTACGCCTCCTACGAGCAGTACTTC. It encodes CSVLKLRYASYEQYF.

CDR3 sequence: CASSSTGAETQYF. CDR3 sequence (DNA): TGTGCCAGCAGCTCAACAGGGGCCGAGACCCAGTACTTC. The chain is built from TRBV7-9 and TRBJ2-5; 7 nucleotides align to TRBD1. The V segment lost 4 bases and the J segment 5 bases; nucleotides outside the gene matches: 4. Germline values: CDR1 SEHNR, CDR2 FQNEAQ (reference sequence). The CDR3 has 13 amino acids.

This clone was counted a few times. The rearrangement joins TRBV29-1 to TRBJ2-1, with 10 bases matching TRBD2. V shed 2 bases and J 4 bases; nucleotides not matched to a gene: 11. The CDR3 contains 17 residues. Looked up from germline, CDR1 is SQVTM and CDR2 is ANQGSEA. DNA of the CDR3: TGCAGCGTTGAAAGCGGAAGCGGGAGGGTGGGTTACAATGAGCAGTTCTTC. Its protein is CSVESGSGRVGYNEQFF.

This clone was seen just once. The chain joins TRBV6-4 to TRBJ2-3; perhaps TRBD1 as D (6 bases). This CDR3 region has 16 residues. The V end was cut by 0 bases, the J end by 4 bases, with 14 bases between. Looked up from germline, CDR1 is MRHNA and CDR2 is SNTAGT. The CDR3 DNA reads TGTGCCAGCAGTGACTCCTTACAGGGCCTCCCAGATACGCAGTATTTT. Protein sequence: CASSDSLQGLPDTQYF.

The chain has TRBV11-2 and TRBJ1-5; tentatively, D is TRBD1 (5 bases). V was cut by 6 bases and J by 5 bases, with 11 bases left in between. CDR1 and CDR2 (germline): SGHAT, FQNNGV. The CDR3 sequence is 13 residues long. Written as DNA, the CDR3 is TGTGCCAGCAGTAACCAGGGTTATCAGCCCCAGCATTTT. It is translated as CASSNQGYQPQHF. The whole variable domain, filled in from reference TRBV11-2 and TRBJ1-5, reads EAGVAQSPRYKIIEKRQSVAFWCNPISGHATLYWYQQILGQGPKLLIQFQNNGVVDDSQLPKDRFSAERLKGVDSTLKIQPAKLEDSAVYLCASSNQGYQPQHFGDGTRLSIL.

CDR3 amino acids: CAIRTGTSGSLDPYNEQFF. The DNA of the CDR3 is TGTGCCATCAGGACCGGGACTAGCGGCTCCCTCGACCCCTACAATGAGCAGTTCTTC. The chain is built from TRBV10-3 and TRBJ2-1; 11 bases agree with TRBD2. CDR1 and CDR2 from the germline V gene are ENHRY and SYGVKD. With 6 bases clipped from V and 2 bases from J, the junction kept 15 bases outside the gene matches. The CDR3 covers 19 residues.

The table lists this clone with a few counts. The gene calls are TRBV29-1 and TRBJ1-1, with no clear D. Per the germline V gene, CDR1 is SQVTM and CDR2 is ANQGSEA. The germline V and J ends were trimmed by 7 bases and 4 bases, with 16 bases remaining between them. The CDR3 length is 13 residues. CDR3 DNA sequence: TGCAGCGGTACGGAATATGTGTCCACTGAAGCTTTCTTT. It encodes CSGTEYVSTEAFF.

The CDR3 DNA reads as TGTGCCAGCAGCCGGGACAGGGTGGCCAATGAGCAGTTCTTC. Its protein product is CASSRDRVANEQFF. The chain carries TRBV7-2 and TRBJ2-1, with 9 bases fitting TRBD1. Trimming cost V 5 bases and J 6 bases; bases outside gene matches: 5. Per the germline V gene, CDR1 is SGHTA and CDR2 is FQGNSA. This CDR3 region has 14 residues.

The J gene is TRBJ1-2, the V gene TRBV2; possibly TRBD1 for D (5 bases). Germline V gene lookup returns CDR1 SNHLY and CDR2 FYNNEI. With 10 bases removed from V and 12 bases from J, the gap between germline ends came to 27 bases. CDR3 length: 14 amino acids. The CDR3 is CATHSRDPARVHTF. The CDR3 DNA reads TGTGCCACCCACTCCCGGGACCCTGCTAGAGTCCACACCTTC.

This clone was counted a single time. The chain joins TRBV7-9 to TRBJ1-1, with D uncertain. The CDR3 covers 13 residues. V was shortened by 4 bases and J by 11 bases, with 17 bases between the two germline ends. The germline CDR1 and CDR2 sequences are SEHNR and FQNEAQ (reference sequence). The CDR3 DNA reads as TGTGCCAGCAGCTCCCTTAACAGCGGGTGGGCTTTCTTT. Its protein is CASSSLNSGWAFF.

The chain combines TRBV18 with TRBJ1-2; 7 bases agree with TRBD1. This CDR3 region has 16 residues. The junction had 11 bases not matched to a gene; V was cut back by 1 base and J by 6 bases. Germline V gene data show CDR1 as KGHSH and CDR2 as LQKENI. CDR3 sequence reads: CASSPLPAGTAHGYTF. As DNA, the CDR3 is TGTGCCAGCTCACCACTTCCTGCCGGGACAGCCCATGGCTACACCTTC.

This clone was counted between two and nine times. The chain joins TRBV5-1 to TRBJ1-2, with TRBD1 matching over 12 bases. The J segment lost 4 bases and the V segment lost 3 bases, leaving 4 bases of the junction unmatched. This CDR3 region has 15 residues. Looked up from germline, CDR1 is SGHRS and CDR2 is YFSETQ. CDR3 nucleotides: TGCGCCAGCAGCTGGGGGACAGGGGGCGCCTATGGCTACACCTTC. As protein: CASSWGTGGAYGYTF. The variable domain in full, completed from reference TRBV5-1 and TRBJ1-2, reads KAGVTQTPRYLIKTRGQQVTLSCSPISGHRSVSWYQQTPGQGLQFLFEYFSETQRNKGNFPGRFSGRQFSNSRSEMNVSTLELGDSALYLCASSWGTGGAYGYTFGSGTRLTVV.

V and J are TRBV29-1 and TRBJ2-1; TRBD2 is a possible D gene (5 bases). This CDR3 has 12 residues. Germline CDR1 is SQVTM and CDR2 is ANQGSEA. The V and J ends lost 6 bases and 7 bases respectively, with 13 bases between them. For the CDR3, the DNA is TGCAGCGTCCATTCGCGGGTTAATGAGCAGTTCTTC. It is translated as CSVHSRVNEQFF.

This clone was seen more than once but under ten times. The chain joins TRBV9 to TRBJ1-3; D call uncertain. The CDR3 is 14 residues long. V gave up 0 bases and J gave up 0 bases, with 4 bases separating them. Germline V lookup: CDR1 SGDLS, CDR2 YYNGEE. The DNA for the CDR3 is TGTGCCAGCAGCGTAGACACCTCTGGAAACACCATATATTTT. It specifies CASSVDTSGNTIYF.

The chain has TRBV7-2 and TRBJ1-2, with TRBD1 matching over 7 bases. V lost 1 base, J lost 0 bases, and 2 bases stayed unmatched. The germline V gene encodes CDR1 SGHTA and CDR2 FQGNSA. The length of the CDR3 is 15 residues. The CDR3 sequence is CASSLGGTANYGYTF. The CDR3 DNA follows: TGTGCCAGCAGCTTAGGCGGGACAGCTAACTATGGCTACACCTTC.

This clone was found a few times. The chain joins TRBV6-5 to TRBJ2-7; D is ambiguous. CDR1 and CDR2 (germline): MNHEY, SVGAGI. Trimming took off 1 base at V and 7 bases at J, with 11 bases between the two ends. This CDR3 has 13 amino acids. The CDR3 here is CASSYFSGEEQYF. CDR3 DNA: TGTGCCAGCAGTTACTTTTCAGGTGAAGAGCAGTACTTC.

This clone has more than one count but fewer than ten. The chain joins TRBV11-2 to TRBJ1-4, with no clear D. The CDR3 totals 13 residues. CDR1 is SGHAT and CDR2 is FQNNGV in the germline V gene. V was pared by 3 bases and J by 3 bases, with 5 bases between. DNA for the CDR3: TGTGCCAGCAGCTTCGACGCTAATGAAAAACTGTTTTTT. It codes for CASSFDANEKLFF.

V and J are TRBV11-1 and TRBJ2-1, with 11 bases identical to TRBD1. The CDR3 has 15 residues. Trimming at V came to 6 bases and at J to 8 bases, leaving 9 bases not matched to a gene. Germline V gene lookup returns CDR1 SGHAT and CDR2 FQDESV (reference sequence). In DNA, the CDR3 is TGTGCCAGCAGTAGCCGGGACAGGGGGTTGCATGAGCAGTTCTTC. Amino acids: CASSSRDRGLHEQFF.

This rearrangement joins TRBV18 to TRBJ2-5; unclear D gene. The CDR3 is 14 amino acids. V lost 0 bases to trimming and J lost 2 bases, with 7 bases between them. CDR1 and CDR2 (germline): KGHSH, LQKENI. The CDR3 nucleotides read TGTGCCAGCTCACCACCCTCACAGCAAGAGACCCAGTACTTC. Translated: CASSPPSQQETQYF.

Regarding this clone: Other DNA sequences in the same sample also yield this CDR3. The J gene is TRBJ1-6, the V gene TRBV7-2; D is undetermined. V lost 4 bases and J lost 0, with 7 bases in between. The CDR3 sequence is 15 residues long. Germline V lookup: CDR1 SGHTA, CDR2 FQGNSA. CDR3 DNA sequence: TGTGCCAGCAGCTCGGGTGGCTCCTATAATTCACCCCTCCACTTT. It codes for CASSSGGSYNSPLHF.

The V and J genes are TRBV7-9 and TRBJ1-4; tentative D call: TRBD1 (5 bases). Trimming cost V 4 bases and J 3 bases, with 15 bases left between them. Looked up from germline, CDR1 is SEHNR and CDR2 is FQNEAQ (reference sequence). The CDR3 sequence is 16 residues long. The chain's CDR3 is CASSYPSGPSNEKLFF. CDR3 DNA: TGTGCCAGCAGCTATCCTTCAGGGCCGTCTAATGAAAAACTGTTTTTT.